The present T cell receptor (beta chain) was sequenced within a study of beta chain features in type 1 diabetes. Overall study results and limits: Researchers report that Type 1 diabetes patients had moderately but significantly shorter TCRB CDR3s across all four CD4+ subsets. The study found fewer insertions and more deletions at VDJ junctions in type 1 diabetes patients.

This clone has only a few counts. Antigen specificity is unknown. Germline V lookup: CDR1 MGHDK, CDR2 SYGVNS. V lost 8 bases and J 7 bases, leaving 21 bases between the germline ends. CDR3 length: 16 amino acids. The sequenced template was cDNA made from the entire isolated RNA. Profiled with immunoSEQ multiplex PCR; TCRdb holds only in-frame clones, not every one. The profile covers 250,000 or so clones, with just over 20% appearing a single time and around 0.03% taken by the ten largest. The authors took one heparinised blood draw, averaging about 120 mL, from each donor. All of the sorted populations showed purity greater than 98%.

The J gene is TRBJ1-6, the V gene TRBV25-1; perhaps TRBD1 as D (6 bases). This TCR derives from a woman aged 40 to 50 with type 1 diabetes. The sequencing sample was made of naive CD4+ T cells from blood. The CDR3: CASPDPGYRANSPLHF. The CDR3 DNA sequence: TGTGCCAGCCCTGACCCCGGGTACAGGGCGAATTCACCCCTCCACTTT. The full variable domain, rest sourced from reference TRBV25-1 and TRBJ1-6, is EADIYQTPRYLVIGTGKKITLECSQTMGHDKMYWYQQDPGMELHLIHYSYGVNSTEKGDLSSESTVSRIRTEHFPLTLESARPSHTSQYLCASPDPGYRANSPLHFGNGTRLTVT.